The sequence of this T cell receptor (beta chain) was determined in a study of T-cell reconstitution after alpha-beta-depleted transplantation in children. Per the germline V gene, CDR1 is SGHVS and CDR2 is FNYEAQ. V lost 5 bases and J 7 bases, leaving 15 bases between the germline ends. CDR3 size: 15 residues. Researchers prepared the TCRbeta library using unique molecular identifiers, the study reports. TCRdb called the PCR reads again in MiXCR, with one record for every CDR3 protein. The sample lists 500,000 to 750,000 distinct CDR3 sequences; 13% were seen once. This clonotype has just a few counts.

This clonotype was obtained from a male patient under 18 who had a stem cell transplant for acute myeloid leukemia, so the T cells may come from the graft donor. The V gene is TRBV7-6, the J gene TRBJ1-6, with a tentative D call TRBD1 (6 bases). The sample here was PBMCs, mostly from graft donor cells, taken 360 days after TCRalphabeta/CD19-depleted stem cell transplant. CDR3 in DNA: TGTGCCAGCAGCCTTGGGCAGGGGCGGAATTCACCCCTCCACTTT. This encodes CASSLGQGRNSPLHF.